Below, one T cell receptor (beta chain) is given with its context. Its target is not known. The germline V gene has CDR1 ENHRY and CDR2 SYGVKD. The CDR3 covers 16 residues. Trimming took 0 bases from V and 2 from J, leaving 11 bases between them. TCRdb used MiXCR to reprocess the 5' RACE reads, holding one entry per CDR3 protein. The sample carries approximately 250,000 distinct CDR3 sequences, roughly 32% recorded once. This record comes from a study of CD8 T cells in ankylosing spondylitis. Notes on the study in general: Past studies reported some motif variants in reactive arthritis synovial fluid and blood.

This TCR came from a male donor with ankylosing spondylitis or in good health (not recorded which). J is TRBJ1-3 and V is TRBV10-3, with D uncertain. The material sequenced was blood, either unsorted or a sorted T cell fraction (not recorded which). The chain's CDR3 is CAISESSPSAGNTIYF. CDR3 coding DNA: TGTGCCATCAGTGAGTCCTCCCCTTCTGCTGGAAACACCATATATTTT.